The T cell receptor (beta chain) under discussion was sequenced for a study of T cell changes during pregnancy in multiple sclerosis. Trimming cost V 3 bases and J 5 bases, with 16 bases left between them. The CDR3 extends over 15 amino acids. Germline CDR1 reads KGHSH; CDR2 reads LQKENI. The protocol was immunoSEQ multiplex PCR, while the TCRdb copy is restricted to in-frame clones and leaves out a portion. The sample consists of about 28,000 clones, about 89% of them appearing once. The gene calls are TRBV18 and TRBJ1-1; D unclear. Sequences were derived from CD4+ T cells from peripheral blood mononuclear cells, sampled in the first trimester of pregnancy. This TCR was recovered from a female donor in good health, enrolled as a control in a pregnancy study. CDR3: CASSPLETSQTEAFF. The CDR3 DNA follows: TGTGCCAGCTCACCCCTGGAGACCTCCCAGACTGAAGCTTTCTTT.